The entry that follows covers one T cell receptor (beta chain) sequence. The germline V and J ends were trimmed by 6 bases and 4 bases, with 15 bases remaining between them. The germline CDR1 and CDR2 sequences are KGHSH and LQKENI. The CDR3 totals 14 residues. This sample is drawn from a study of graft-versus-host responses after intestinal transplantation. Profiled with immunoSEQ multiplex PCR; TCRdb holds only in-frame clones, not every one. The table records approximately 11,000 clones, about 80% of them present only once. This chain links TRBV18 with TRBJ1-1; a weak D match, TRBD1 (5 bases). Source: PBMCs, taken 494 days after intestinal transplant. This TCR derives from a human patient who received an intestinal transplant, so some T cells may come from the graft donor. CDR3 sequence: CASSDQPGGTEAFF. In DNA, the CDR3 is TGTGCCAGCTCCGATCAGCCGGGGGGCACTGAAGCTTTCTTT.